These 5 T cell receptor beta chains were all obtained from the same sample, sequenced in a study of blood T cell repertoires in COVID-19. The data were produced by immunoSEQ multiplex PCR, yet TCRdb's version contains in-frame clones alone and is incomplete. The sample gives some 190,000 clones, 80% to 90% of which show up once; roughly 3.5% is in the top ten. The sample consisted of peripheral blood. The receptors stem from a man aged 60-69 years with acute or convalescent COVID-19.

Only one count was recorded for this clone. The chain employs TRBV28 and TRBJ1-5; 7 bases are a match to TRBD1. Trimming cost V 7 bases and J 0 bases; bases outside gene matches: 6. Germline lookup yields CDR1 MDHEN and CDR2 SYDVKM. This CDR3 is 15 amino acids long. As DNA, the CDR3 is TGTGCCAGCACTTGGGACAGTTATAGCAATCAGCCCCAGCATTTT. Its protein is CASTWDSYSNQPQHF.

This clone was recorded a few times. The chain links TRBV19 to TRBJ1-4; TRBD1 is a possible D gene (6 bases). Trimming took 3 bases from V and 0 from J, leaving 8 bases between them. Germline V gene sequence: CDR1 LNHDA, CDR2 SQIVND (reference sequence). The CDR3 runs 15 residues. CDR3 sequence: CASSIGQTTNEKLFF. CDR3 in DNA: TGTGCCAGTAGTATTGGACAGACAACTAATGAAAAACTGTTTTTT.

The genes are TRBV5-1 and TRBJ2-1; D possibly corresponds to TRBD1 (7 bases). The CDR3 covers 15 residues. The V end was cut by 3 bases, the J end by 4 bases, with 14 bases between. The germline V gene has CDR1 SGHRS and CDR2 YFSETQ. The CDR3 sequence is CASSSSGGLYNEQFF. In DNA, the CDR3 is TGCGCCAGCAGCTCCTCAGGGGGGCTATACAATGAGCAGTTCTTC.

This clone was detected once. The chain recombines TRBV28 with TRBJ1-2; D is undetermined. The ends were cut back, 5 bases at V and 6 bases at J, with 16 bases in the middle. CDR3 size: 14 residues. Looked up from germline, CDR1 is MDHEN and CDR2 is SYDVKM. As DNA, the CDR3 is TGTGCCAGCAGTCCCCCCATGGAGGGCAATGGCTACACCTTC. Amino acids: CASSPPMEGNGYTF.

This clone has a single count. V is TRBV9 and J is TRBJ1-6, with TRBD1 matching 7 bases. From germline, CDR1 is SGDLS and CDR2 YYNGEE. V dropped 3 bases and J dropped 7; count of bases not matched to a gene: 4. The CDR3 covers 14 residues. The CDR3 DNA follows: TGTGCCAGCAGCGAAGGGGGCCGGAATTCACCCCTCCACTTT. Translating gives CASSEGGRNSPLHF.